What follows describes a single T cell receptor beta chain. Per the original data handling: The assay estimated nucleated cells by amplifying reference gene primers. Sequenced by immunoSEQ multiplex PCR; TCRdb stores in-frame clones only, minus some. V, J and clone size reflect that table, while D and trimming were determined from the DNA. The repertoire includes about 430,000 clones, around nine tenths of them detected once, and 0.75% to 0.85% sits in the top ten. Followed longitudinally, the Seattle patients had been enrolled during active infection. This record comes from a study of blood T cell repertoires in COVID-19. Study information: Acute-phase and convalescent COVID-19 samples originated in the United States, Italy and Spain. T cells, B-cell-depleted T cells, or PBMCs supplied cDNA or gDNA.

The CDR3 contains 15 residues. Trimming took off 6 bases at V and 6 bases at J, with 18 bases between the two ends. The germline gives CDR1 MNHEY, CDR2 SMNVEV (reference sequence). The chain couples TRBV27 to TRBJ1-5; no clear D. The TCR comes from a young man with COVID-19, enrolled during active disease. The sequenced sample consisted of peripheral blood. The CDR3, as DNA: TGTGCCAGCAGGATCGGGCCGGGAGGGAGTCAGCCCCAGCATTTT. It specifies CASRIGPGGSQPQHF.